What follows are 8 T cell receptor beta chains derived from one specimen sequenced in a study of T cells in Graves' hyperthyroidism and ophthalmopathy. Using RNA transcripts as the source, TCR beta CDR3 regions were amplified. During a first-round RT-PCR of the TCR CDR3, the HTBI primer set was used. From the multiplex PCR reads, TCRdb called clonotypes with MiXCR, one entry per CDR3 protein. The table records nearly 600,000 distinct CDR3 sequences, 11% to 15% of them present only once. Sequencing input: blood. The receptor source for this set is a woman aged 25 to 39 with Graves' hyperthyroidism that later progressed to Graves' ophthalmopathy.

In this sample, this clonotype turned up many times. The chain couples TRBV18 to TRBJ2-7; D is ambiguous. The CDR3 contains 14 residues. Trimming stripped 0 bases from V and 6 bases from J, with 12 bases between. Germline-derived CDR1 and CDR2 are KGHSH and LQKENI. CDR3: CASSPPHSQFEQYF. The CDR3 nucleotides read TGTGCCAGCTCACCACCGCACAGCCAGTTCGAGCAGTACTTC.

Ten or more counts support this clonotype. J is TRBJ2-2 and V is TRBV24-1; 10 bases map to TRBD1. The V and J ends lost 8 bases and 9 bases, in that order; junction bases with no gene match: 5. Germline V gives CDR1 KGHDR, CDR2 SFDVKD. The CDR3 is 13 residues long. The CDR3 bases are TGTGCCACCACGGGACAGGGGATCAGGGAGCTGTTTTTT. It yields the protein CATTGQGIRELFF.

This clonotype has a count of ten or more. The chain links TRBV11-3 to TRBJ1-1, with no clear D. V lost 3 bases, J lost 0 bases, and 14 bases lay in between. This CDR3 contains 16 residues. The germline CDR1 and CDR2 sequences are SGHNT and YENEEA. CDR3 bases: TGTGCCAGCAGCTTCACACACCTGCTTATGAACACTGAAGCTTTCTTT. As protein: CASSFTHLLMNTEAFF.

At least ten counts were recorded for this clonotype. The chain recombines TRBV20-1 with TRBJ2-7; D tentatively fits TRBD1 or TRBD2 (5 bases each). CDR1 is DFQATT, CDR2 SNEGSKA, per germline (reference sequence). The V gene lost 3 bases and the J gene lost 2 bases, with 14 bases spanning the gap. The CDR3 consists of 14 residues. The CDR3: CSARSRGRPYEQYF. The CDR3, as DNA: TGCAGTGCTAGGTCGAGGGGCAGACCCTACGAGCAGTACTTC.

The CDR3 bases are TGTGCCAGCTCACCAGGGGCAGCGGAGAGAGGAGAGACCCAGTACTTC. Encoded protein: CASSPGAAERGETQYF. V is TRBV18 and J is TRBJ2-5; either TRBD1 or TRBD2 may supply D (5 bases each). The germline V gene has CDR1 KGHSH and CDR2 LQKENI. Trimming removed 2 bases at V and 4 bases at J, with 17 bases between. This CDR3 has 16 amino acids.

This clonotype was seen only a few times. The V gene is TRBV9, the J gene TRBJ1-3, with a possible D match to TRBD1 (6 bases). This CDR3 is 13 amino acids long. V lost 6 bases and J lost 4, with 11 bases in between. Germline-derived CDR1 and CDR2 are SGDLS and YYNGEE. The CDR3 loop is CASTAGQGNTIYF. The CDR3 DNA reads as TGTGCCAGCACCGCAGGACAGGGAAACACCATATATTTT.

J is TRBJ2-7 and V is TRBV18; D not certain. CDR1 and CDR2 from the germline V gene are KGHSH and LQKENI. Trimming shortened V by 3 bases and J by 0 bases, and 9 bases separated the two germline ends. CDR3 length: 14 amino acids. The CDR3 loop reads CASSPGIHSYEQYF. CDR3 DNA: TGTGCCAGCTCACCGGGGATACACTCCTACGAGCAGTACTTC. The whole variable domain, remainder taken from reference TRBV18 and TRBJ2-7, is NAGVMQNPRHLVRRRGQEARLRCSPMKGHSHVYWYRQLPEEGLKFMVYLQKENIIDESGMPKERFSAEFPKEGPSILRIQQVVRGDSAAYFCASSPGIHSYEQYFGPGTRLTVT.

This clonotype turned up a few times. The rearrangement joins TRBV7-3 to TRBJ2-7; TRBD2 matches at 8 bases. The CDR3 is 15 amino acids. Germline CDR1 is SGHTA and CDR2 is FQGTGA. Unmatched junction bases numbered 8, after V lost 6 bases and J lost 1 base. As DNA, the CDR3 is TGTGCCAGCAGTTCAACGGGGGGGAGTTCCTACGAGCAGTACTTC. Amino acid sequence: CASSSTGGSSYEQYF.